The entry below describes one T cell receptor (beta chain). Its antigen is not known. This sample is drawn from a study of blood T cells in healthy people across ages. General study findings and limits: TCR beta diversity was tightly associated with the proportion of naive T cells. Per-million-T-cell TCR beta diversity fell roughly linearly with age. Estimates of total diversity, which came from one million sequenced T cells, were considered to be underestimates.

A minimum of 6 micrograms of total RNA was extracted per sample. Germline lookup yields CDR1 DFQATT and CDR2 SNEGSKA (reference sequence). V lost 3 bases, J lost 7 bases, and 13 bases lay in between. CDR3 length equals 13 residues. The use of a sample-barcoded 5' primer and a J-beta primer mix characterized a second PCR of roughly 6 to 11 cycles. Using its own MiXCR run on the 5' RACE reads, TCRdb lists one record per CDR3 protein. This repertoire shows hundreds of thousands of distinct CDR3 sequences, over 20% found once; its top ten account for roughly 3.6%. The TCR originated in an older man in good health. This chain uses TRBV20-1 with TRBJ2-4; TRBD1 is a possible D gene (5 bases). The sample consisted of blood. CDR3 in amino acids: CSARLGVANIQYF. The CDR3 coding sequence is TGCAGTGCTAGGTTAGGGGTTGCGAACATTCAGTACTTC.